One and the same sample provided the 23 T cell receptor beta chains below, sequenced in a study of T cell repertoires in cytomegalovirus infection. TCRdb ran MiXCR on the reads and lists one entry per CDR3 protein. This sample yields roughly 180,000 distinct CDR3 sequences, of which roughly 30% are seen a single time; around 29% belongs to the top ten. The source material was PBMCs. These receptors all stem from a human donor in good health (CMV status not recorded). Some clones in this sample may be carry-over from other donors' samples.

This rearrangement joins TRBV2 to TRBJ1-1; no clear D. V shed 3 bases and J shed 0 bases, with 11 bases lying between them. The CDR3 length is 15 residues. CDR1 SNHLY and CDR2 FYNNEI come from the germline V gene. CDR3 nucleotides: TGTGCCAGCAGTGAGGAGAGGCCGATGAACACTGAAGCTTTCTTT. Its translation: CASSEERPMNTEAFF.

This rearrangement joins TRBV6-2 or TRBV6-3 to TRBJ1-1; the match to TRBD1 covers 7 bases. This CDR3 region has 16 residues. V lost 1 base to trimming and J lost 0 bases; unmatched junction nucleotides: 5. CDR1 and CDR2 (germline): MNHEY, SVGEGT. In DNA form, the CDR3 reads TGTGCCAGCAGTTACTTTCTCGGACAGGTGAACACTGAAGCTTTCTTT. As protein: CASSYFLGQVNTEAFF.

The V call is TRBV20-1, the J call TRBJ2-3, with D possibly being TRBD1 or TRBD2 (5 bases each). Germline V gene data show CDR1 as DFQATT and CDR2 as SNEGSKA (reference sequence). Trimming took off 6 bases at V and 2 bases at J, with 18 bases between the two ends. This CDR3 has 15 residues. The CDR3 loop is CSAPAGQGATDTQYF. The CDR3 nucleotides read TGCAGTGCGCCCGCTGGCCAGGGAGCCACAGATACGCAGTATTTT.

The V and J genes are TRBV7-3 and TRBJ2-3; D is ambiguous. The CDR3 is 12 residues long. The germline gives CDR1 SGHTA, CDR2 FQGTGA. V gave up 5 bases and J gave up 6 bases, with 9 bases separating them. The CDR3 DNA reads TGTGCCAGCAGCGATAGTTTCGATACGCAGTATTTT. It translates to CASSDSFDTQYF.

This clonotype was observed a few times. V and J are TRBV20-1 and TRBJ1-1; D might be TRBD1 (5 bases). V gave up 3 bases and J gave up 0 bases, with 8 bases separating them. Germline values: CDR1 DFQATT, CDR2 SNEGSKA (reference sequence). The CDR3 contains 13 residues. The CDR3, as DNA: TGCAGTGCTAGGACAGCTTTGAACACTGAAGCTTTCTTT. Translating it yields CSARTALNTEAFF.

The rearrangement links TRBV11-2 to TRBJ2-1; TRBD2 might be the D (7 bases). This CDR3 is 13 amino acids long. Germline-derived CDR1 and CDR2 are SGHAT and FQNNGV. V was cut by 5 bases and J by 8 bases, with 13 bases left in between. The CDR3 DNA reads TGTGCCAGCAGCCCTTCGGGGGGCGATGAGCAGTTCTTC. Its translation is CASSPSGGDEQFF.

The chain joins TRBV12-3 or TRBV12-4 to TRBJ1-2, with 9 bases fitting TRBD1. CDR3 length equals 14 residues. V shed 1 base, J shed 7 bases, and the junction held 4 bases outside the gene matches. CDR3 coding DNA: TGTGCCAGCAGTTTAGACGGACAGGGGCTTGGCTACACCTTC. It yields the protein CASSLDGQGLGYTF.

This chain joins TRBV12-3 or TRBV12-4 and TRBJ2-1; 7 bases are shared with TRBD2. The CDR3 is made up of 15 amino acids. Unmatched junction bases numbered 4, after V lost 0 bases and J lost 5 bases. The CDR3 DNA reads as TGTGCCAGCAGTTTAGCGGGGGGGTACCACAATGAGCAGTTCTTC. It yields the protein CASSLAGGYHNEQFF.

The chain links TRBV29-1 to TRBJ2-3, with D possibly TRBD1 on 6 matching bases. V shed 5 bases and J shed 4 bases, with 16 bases lying between them. CDR1 and CDR2 (germline): SQVTM, ANQGSEA. The CDR3 sequence is 14 residues long. The CDR3 DNA sequence: TGCAGCGTTTCGCGACAGGTGGGCGCAGATACGCAGTATTTT. This sequence encodes CSVSRQVGADTQYF.

This clonotype has ten or more counts. CDR3 amino acids: CASSSGAANEQFF. The CDR3 DNA reads as TGTGCCAGCAGCTCAGGGGCGGCGAATGAGCAGTTCTTC. The rearrangement links TRBV7-2 to TRBJ2-1, with D possibly matching TRBD1 (6 bases). Trimming removed 4 bases from V and 7 bases from J, with 11 bases in between. The CDR3 extends over 13 amino acids. Germline CDR1 and CDR2: SGHTA and FQGNSA.

The V call is TRBV6-6, the J call TRBJ1-6; possible D gene TRBD1, 5 bases. Germline V gives CDR1 MNHNY, CDR2 SVGAGI (reference sequence). This CDR3 is 14 amino acids long. The germline V and J ends were trimmed by 2 bases and 6 bases, with 8 bases remaining between them. CDR3: CASSYTGSNSPLHF. CDR3 DNA sequence: TGTGCCAGCAGTTACACAGGATCTAATTCACCCCTCCACTTT.

This clonotype appeared many times. This chain connects TRBV7-2 to TRBJ2-1, with D unclear. With 2 bases removed from V and 3 bases from J, the gap between germline ends came to 14 bases. The CDR3 totals 16 residues. CDR1 SGHTA and CDR2 FQGNSA come from the germline V gene. CDR3 nucleotide sequence: TGTGCCAGCAGCTTAAAGGGATCCTACTTCTACAATGAGCAGTTCTTC. Protein sequence: CASSLKGSYFYNEQFF. The full variable domain, rest sourced from reference TRBV7-2 and TRBJ2-1, is GAGVSQSPSNKVTEKGKDVELRCDPISGHTALYWYRQSLGQGLEFLIYFQGNSAPDKSGLPSDRFSAERTGGSVSTLTIQRTQQEDSAVYLCASSLKGSYFYNEQFFGPGTRLTVL.

This clonotype came up a few times. The rearrangement joins TRBV7-2 to TRBJ2-5; D might be TRBD2 (6 bases). V lost 5 bases, J lost 2 bases, and 12 bases lay in between. The germline CDR1 and CDR2 sequences are SGHTA and FQGNSA. This CDR3 is built from 14 residues. The CDR3 reads CASSPSGVQETQYF. In DNA form, the CDR3 reads TGTGCCAGCAGCCCATCGGGAGTTCAAGAGACCCAGTACTTC.

About this clonotype: This may stem from a read error, because a much larger clone lies one nucleotide away. This rearrangement joins TRBV7-6 to TRBJ2-2; 7 nucleotides agree with TRBD1. The germline gives CDR1 SGHVS, CDR2 FNYEAQ. This CDR3 region has 15 residues. Unmatched junction bases numbered 9, after V lost 4 bases and J lost 7 bases. DNA of the CDR3: TGTGCCAGCAGCTCCTTGACAGGGCTTATCGGGGAGCTGTTTTTT. Encoded protein: CASSSLTGLIGELFF. Full variable domain (rest looked up from reference TRBV7-6 and TRBJ2-2): GAGVSQSPRYKVTKRGQDVALRCDPISGHVSLYWYRQALGQGPEFLTYFNYEAQQDKSGLPNDRFSAERPEGSISTLTIQRTEQRDSAMYRCASSSLTGLIGELFFGEGSRLTVL.

This clonotype occurred a few times. The V call is TRBV7-9, the J call TRBJ2-7; D is possibly TRBD1 or TRBD2 (5 bases each). V gave up 5 bases and J gave up 3 bases, with 17 bases separating them. The CDR3 length is 15 residues. The germline gives CDR1 SEHNR, CDR2 FQNEAQ (reference sequence). The CDR3 DNA sequence: TGTGCCAGCAGCCTGCCCCGGGACGCCTACTACGAGCAGTACTTC. This encodes CASSLPRDAYYEQYF.

This chain connects TRBV7-9 to TRBJ1-2; possible D gene TRBD1, 5 bases. The CDR3 is 15 amino acids. Trimming stripped 2 bases from V and 1 base from J, with 11 bases between. The germline V gene has CDR1 SEHNR and CDR2 FQNEAQ (reference sequence). CDR3 loop: CASSLSGNLNYGYTF. The CDR3 DNA follows: TGTGCCAGCAGCTTATCAGGGAACCTTAACTATGGCTACACCTTC.

This clonotype was recorded at least ten times. This rearrangement joins TRBV29-1 to TRBJ1-2, with D tentatively TRBD1 (5 bases). CDR3 length: 13 amino acids. Germline V CDR1 and CDR2: SQVTM, ANQGSEA. With 4 bases removed from V and 7 bases from J, the gap between germline ends came to 16 bases. The CDR3 loop reads CSVVGTRGGGYTF. The CDR3 DNA sequence: TGCAGCGTTGTGGGGACGCGTGGGGGTGGCTACACCTTC.

This clonotype appeared a few times. The J gene is TRBJ1-5, the V gene TRBV7-9, with D unresolved. V lost 1 base and J lost 3, with 13 bases in between. Germline V gives CDR1 SEHNR, CDR2 FQNEAQ (reference sequence). The CDR3 has 16 amino acids. CDR3 in amino acids: CASSLESTATNQPQHF. The CDR3 DNA sequence: TGTGCCAGCAGCTTAGAGAGTACAGCTACCAATCAGCCCCAGCATTTT.

This clonotype came up many times. The CDR3 reads CASSLGGRGTGELFF. The DNA for the CDR3 is TGTGCCAGCAGCTTAGGGGGGAGAGGGACCGGGGAGCTGTTTTTT. The gene calls are TRBV7-2 and TRBJ2-2; D is possibly TRBD1 or TRBD2 (5 bases each). Germline loops: CDR1 SGHTA, CDR2 FQGNSA. Trimming took 1 base from V and 5 from J, leaving 11 bases between them. The CDR3 runs 15 residues.

The rearrangement links TRBV6-1 to TRBJ1-2; no definite D call. Germline CDR1 reads MNHNS; CDR2 reads SASEGT. V shed 1 base and J shed 5 bases, with 11 bases lying between them. The CDR3 extends over 14 amino acids. CDR3 in DNA: TGTGCCAGCAGTGAAGAGTTGGAACATTATGGCTACACCTTC. It encodes CASSEELEHYGYTF.

This clonotype turned up a few times. J is TRBJ1-1 and V is TRBV5-6; 9 bases are shared with TRBD1. Germline CDR1 SGHDT, CDR2 YYEEEE. The CDR3 covers 15 residues. After removal of 6 bases from V and 5 bases from J, the junction contained 11 bases not matched to a gene. The CDR3 protein is CASTWGTGGNTEAFF. The CDR3 coding sequence is TGTGCCAGCACTTGGGGTACAGGGGGCAATACTGAAGCTTTCTTT. The full variable domain, with the rest looked up from reference TRBV5-6 and TRBJ1-1, is DAGVTQSPTHLIKTRGQQVTLRCSPKSGHDTVSWYQQALGQGPQFIFQYYEEEERQRGNFPDRFSGHQFPNYSSELNVNALLLGDSALYLCASTWGTGGNTEAFFGQGTRLTVV.

The chain recombines TRBV6-6 with TRBJ2-1; 10 bases are a match to TRBD2. The CDR3 totals 18 residues. Trimming at V came to 5 bases and at J to 4 bases, leaving 14 bases not matched to a gene. Per the germline V gene, CDR1 is MNHNY and CDR2 is SVGAGI (reference sequence). The CDR3 protein is CASSVISGGPTPYNEQFF. The DNA of the CDR3 is TGTGCCAGCAGTGTGATTAGCGGGGGGCCAACCCCTTACAATGAGCAGTTCTTC.

This clonotype turned up a few times. The CDR3 spells CASSWQGIGNTIYF. As DNA, the CDR3 is TGTGCCAGCAGCTGGCAGGGTATAGGAAACACCATATATTTT. The chain joins TRBV7-2 to TRBJ1-3; a possible D gene is TRBD1 (5 bases). Germline V gene data show CDR1 as SGHTA and CDR2 as FQGNSA. The V and J ends lost 4 bases and 4 bases respectively, with 11 bases between them. This CDR3 contains 14 residues. Looking up the rest from reference TRBV7-2 and TRBJ1-3 gives the full variable domain: GAGVSQSPSNKVTEKGKDVELRCDPISGHTALYWYRQSLGQGLEFLIYFQGNSAPDKSGLPSDRFSAERTGGSVSTLTIQRTQQEDSAVYLCASSWQGIGNTIYFGEGSWLTVV.